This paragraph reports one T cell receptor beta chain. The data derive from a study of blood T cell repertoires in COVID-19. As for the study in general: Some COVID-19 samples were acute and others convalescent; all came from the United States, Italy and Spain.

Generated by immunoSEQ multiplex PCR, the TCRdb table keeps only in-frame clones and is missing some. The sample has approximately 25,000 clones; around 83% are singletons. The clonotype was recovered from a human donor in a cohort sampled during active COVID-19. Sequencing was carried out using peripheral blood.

Written as DNA, the CDR3 is TGCGCCAGCAGATACGGGACAGTGAGCTCCTACGAGCAGTACTTC. Encoded protein: CASRYGTVSSYEQYF. The gene calls are TRBV5-1 and TRBJ2-7; 7 nucleotides agree with TRBD1. V lost 5 bases and J lost 0; bases outside the gene matches: 8. Germline V gene data show CDR1 as SGHRS and CDR2 as YFSETQ. The CDR3 contains 15 residues.